These 13 T cell receptor beta chains were all obtained from the same sample, sequenced in a study of blood T cell repertoires in COVID-19. The protocol was immunoSEQ multiplex PCR, while the TCRdb copy is restricted to in-frame clones and leaves out a portion. The repertoire holds 220,000 or so clones, with around 90% as singletons. Sequenced: peripheral blood. The source of these receptors is a man in his 60s with COVID-19, enrolled during active disease.

The CDR3 sequence is CASSFGDRAEQYF. For the CDR3, the DNA is TGTGCCAGCAGCTTTGGGGACAGGGCCGAGCAGTACTTC. The V and J genes are TRBV5-4 and TRBJ2-7, with 9 positions matching TRBD1. J gave up 6 bases and V 2 bases, and 3 bases lay outside the gene matches. Per the germline V gene, CDR1 is SGHNT and CDR2 is YYREEE (reference sequence). This CDR3 has 13 residues.

The CDR3 reads CASTRTGDLTGELFF. For the CDR3, the DNA is TGTGCCAGCACTAGAACAGGGGACCTAACCGGGGAGCTGTTTTTT. This rearrangement joins TRBV4-2 to TRBJ2-2; 7 nucleotides line up with TRBD1. This CDR3 spans 15 amino acids. The germline CDR1 and CDR2 sequences are LGHNA and YNFKEQ. The V and J ends lost 7 bases and 5 bases, in that order; junction bases with no gene match: 10.

The chain couples TRBV10-1 to TRBJ1-2, with D possibly TRBD1 on 5 matching bases. The CDR3 contains 13 residues. V was clipped by 2 bases and J by 11 bases, with 15 bases between them. The germline V gene has CDR1 WNHNN and CDR2 SYGVQD (reference sequence). CDR3 region: CASSEGLAGRYTF. The CDR3 region has the DNA TGCGCCAGCAGTGAGGGTCTGGCAGGGCGGTACACCTTC.

In this sample, this clone turned up once. The chain has TRBV30 and TRBJ2-4, with D tentatively TRBD1 (6 bases). CDR1 and CDR2 from the germline V gene are GTSNPN and SVGIG (reference sequence). CDR3 length equals 16 residues. The V end lost 5 bases, the J end lost 0 bases, and 17 bases lay between the germline ends. Written as DNA, the CDR3 is TGTGCCTGGGGAGAGGGACACATACTAGCCAAAAACATTCAGTACTTC. Its protein product is CAWGEGHILAKNIQYF.

The V call is TRBV3-1 (or the pseudogene TRBV3-2), the J call TRBJ1-1; D gene unclear. The CDR3 totals 14 residues. Trimming left V 1 base short and J 0 bases short, with 6 bases between. CDR1 is LGHDT and CDR2 is YNNKEL in the germline V gene (reference sequence). This CDR3 reads CASSQVGVNTEAFF. For the CDR3, the DNA is TGTGCCAGCAGCCAAGTGGGCGTGAACACTGAAGCTTTCTTT.

The chain has TRBV28 and TRBJ2-7, with 7 bases identical to TRBD1. CDR3 length: 15 amino acids. The germline CDR1 and CDR2 sequences are MDHEN and SYDVKM. The V segment lost 8 bases and the J segment 2 bases; nucleotides outside the gene matches: 12. The CDR3 DNA sequence: TGTGCCAGCGTCTCACCGGGACAGAGAGCCTACGAGCAGTACTTC. It translates to CASVSPGQRAYEQYF.

The V and J genes are TRBV5-8 and TRBJ2-3; D perhaps matches TRBD1 (5 bases). CDR3 size: 15 residues. The V gene lost 1 base and the J gene lost 1 base, with 10 bases spanning the gap. The germline gives CDR1 SGHTS, CDR2 YDEGEE. Here the CDR3 reads CASSLLQAGTDTQYF. In DNA, the CDR3 is TGTGCCAGCAGCTTGTTACAGGCCGGCACAGATACGCAGTATTTT.

The chain links TRBV7-2 to TRBJ2-7; 9 bases are shared with TRBD1. This CDR3 spans 14 amino acids. Germline loops: CDR1 SGHTA, CDR2 FQGNSA. The J segment lost 3 bases and the V segment lost 4 bases, leaving 4 bases of the junction unmatched. CDR3: CASSSTGGGYEQYF. In DNA, the CDR3 is TGTGCCAGCAGCTCGACAGGGGGGGGCTACGAGCAGTACTTC.

V is TRBV27 and J is TRBJ2-3; TRBD2 matches 8 bases. From germline, CDR1 is MNHEY and CDR2 SMNVEV (reference sequence). The CDR3 is 15 amino acids. J gave up 1 base and V 6 bases, and 6 bases lay outside the gene matches. The CDR3 coding sequence is TGTGCCAGCAGGGGATCGACTAGCGGCACAGATACGCAGTATTTT. This sequence encodes CASRGSTSGTDTQYF.

The chain joins TRBV5-6 to TRBJ1-1; D remains unclear. CDR3 length: 15 amino acids. The V end was cut by 2 bases, the J end by 0 bases, with 11 bases between. The germline CDR1 and CDR2 sequences are SGHDT and YYEEEE. The CDR3 DNA follows: TGTGCCAGCAGCTTAGGAGTTAGAATGAACACTGAAGCTTTCTTT. It translates to CASSLGVRMNTEAFF.

The chain uses TRBV4-3 and TRBJ2-1; 8 nucleotides line up with TRBD2. In germline, CDR1 is LGHNA, CDR2 YSLEER. There are 17 residues in the CDR3. The ends lost 1 base at V and 9 bases at J; junction bases unmatched: 14. The CDR3 bases are TGCGCCAGCAGCCAAGGGTTAGCGGGACTGTCTACAAGTGAGCAGTTCTTC. Translating gives CASSQGLAGLSTSEQFF.

This rearrangement joins TRBV27 to TRBJ2-7, with D maybe TRBD1 (6 bases). The CDR3 has 15 amino acids. Germline CDR1 reads MNHEY; CDR2 reads SMNVEV (reference sequence). Between the trimmed V and J ends, which lost 4 bases and 1 base, there was a span of 14 bases. The CDR3 DNA sequence: TGTGCCAGCAGTTCCCGGAATGGACAGTCCTACGAGCAGTACTTC. This gives the protein CASSSRNGQSYEQYF.

The chain combines TRBV28 with TRBJ2-7; TRBD1 is a possible D gene (5 bases). Trimming left V 5 bases short and J 3 bases short, with 14 bases between. Looked up from germline, CDR1 is MDHEN and CDR2 is SYDVKM. The CDR3 runs to 14 residues. The chain's CDR3 is CASSIGRALYEQYF. DNA of the CDR3: TGTGCCAGCAGTATTGGCAGGGCCCTCTACGAGCAGTACTTC.